The entry below describes one T cell receptor (beta chain). No cognate antigen has been identified for it. Since a much larger clone is just one base distant, this may be a read error. This CDR3 is missing its conserved last phenylalanine or tryptophan, likely due to a read error. These data are taken from a study of T cells in Graves' hyperthyroidism and ophthalmopathy (dated by TCRdb to about 2019). Describing the broader study: Peripheral blood samples were taken at the time of initial diagnosis, prior to any treatment. To identify TCR V-J signatures that set the groups apart, the researchers used a discovery cohort of 100 patients, made up of 43 with Graves' ophthalmopathy and 57 with stable Graves' hyperthyroidism. Whether ophthalmopathy could be predicted prospectively was tested in an independent validation cohort made up of 18 to 20 hyperthyroidism patients plus 17 patients who later progressed to ophthalmopathy. The roughly 100 discovery patients were randomly divided into training and test sets at a 7:3 ratio. The study also compared thyroid tissue and blood T-cell repertoires from a handful of Graves' hyperthyroidism patients. Following sampling, methimazole starting at 30 mg daily was given to hyperthyroidism patients, and high-dose intravenous methylprednisolone was given to ophthalmopathy patients. According to the paper, TCR Vbeta CDR3 sequencing was carried out on over 130 peripheral blood samples, which came from approximately 43 ophthalmopathy, under 85 hyperthyroidism and about 17 progressor patients. General conclusions and limits of the study: In validation, the model predicted progression to ophthalmopathy a median of around six months before onset, with roughly 68% sensitivity and roughly 77% specificity. In cross-validation, a model built on a 13 V-J signature told ophthalmopathy apart from stable hyperthyroidism with about 90% sensitivity and approximately 81% specificity, and in testing the same model reached 80%/75%. Sample size was not statistically predetermined, and blinding of investigators to group allocation was not performed. Most expanded thyroid clonotypes (frequency above 0.001) were also detected in blood, suggesting blood repertoires may reflect thyroid immune responses.

The hyperthyroidism patients were between 18 and 65 years old and newly diagnosed, with a disease duration of less than 2 months. The study excluded patients with uncontrolled infections, other autoimmune diseases, pregnancy or lactation. Diagnoses relied on clinical symptoms, serum thyroxine and TRAb, thyroid ultrasound and orbital computed tomography. Blood from progressor patients was collected at the time of first diagnosis with hyperthyroidism, before any ophthalmopathy symptoms had appeared. Ficoll-Paque density gradient centrifugation was used to isolate PBMCs from approximately 11 ml of fresh peripheral blood. Progressor patients were first diagnosed with Graves' hyperthyroidism and then developed ophthalmopathy during follow-up. Total RNA was extracted with Trizol reagent, and quality was checked on an Agilent 2100 Bioanalyzer. The CDR3 spans 12 residues, counting both ends. Only CDR3 DNA is held: 36 bases, read in frame from base 1. The V end loses 7 bases and the J end loses 5 bases, and a stretch of 6 bases separates them. CDR1 and CDR2 are read off the germline V gene as SNHLY and FYNNEI.

Amplification of TCR beta CDR3 regions was carried out from RNA transcripts. The first round of RT-PCR for the TCR CDR3 was performed with the HTBI primer set and the Qiagen OneStep RT-PCR kit. A second multiplex PCR round built the libraries, followed by size selection and purification. Paired-end sequencing of the libraries was performed with 100 bp reads on an Illumina HiSeq2000. The authors' pipeline ran thus. SOAPnuke was used to process the raw data, throwing out any read that contained adapters or uncalled bases, had a mean Phred below 15, or lacked an exact constant-primer or identifier match. High-quality paired reads were merged using COPE v1.2.5, and each unique nucleotide sequence was defined as a clonotype. Clonotypes were aligned to IMGT TRBV, TRBD and TRBJ reference segments using MiTCR v1.1. Only V-J combinations with frequency above 0.0001, covering 99% to 99.2% of repertoires, were analysed. The TCS score was defined as the ratio of F50 (clonal expansion) to E x V (chaos), calculated using BLOSUM62-based TCRdist between CDR3 peptides within each V-J. Welch's t-statistics and random forest reduced roughly 500 V-J features to roughly 13, which were used in a naive Bayes classifier (R e1071). The public sequencing data were trimmed at Q25 with fastp and processed into clonotypes with MiXCR by TCRdb, which kept only in-frame beta chains. A single entry per CDR3 protein holds the most common genes and DNA from its merged rows. The V and J calls were not made by the authors but by TCRdb's processing. This sample has a few hundred thousand distinct CDR3 sequences in its table, and approximately 15% of those were observed once. Almost 6% of the sample goes to the ten largest clones.

The TCR originated in a woman younger than 45 with Graves' hyperthyroidism that later progressed to Graves' ophthalmopathy. What was sequenced was blood. This receptor chain uses TRBV2 and TRBJ1-6; the D region possibly corresponds to TRBD1 (5 bases align). The nucleotide sequence reads TGTGCCAGCACGACAGATAATTCACCCCTCCACTCT. Its translation reads: CASTTDNSPLHS.